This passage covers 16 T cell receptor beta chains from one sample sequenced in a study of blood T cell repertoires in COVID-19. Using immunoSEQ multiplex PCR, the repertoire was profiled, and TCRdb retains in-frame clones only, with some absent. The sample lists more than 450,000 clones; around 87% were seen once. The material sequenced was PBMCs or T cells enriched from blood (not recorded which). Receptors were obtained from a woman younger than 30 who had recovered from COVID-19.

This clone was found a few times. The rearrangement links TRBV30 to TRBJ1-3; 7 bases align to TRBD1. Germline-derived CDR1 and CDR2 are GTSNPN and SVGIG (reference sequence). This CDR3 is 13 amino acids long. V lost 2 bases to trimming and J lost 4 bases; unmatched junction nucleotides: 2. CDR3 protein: CAWSLDRGNTIYF. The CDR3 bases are TGTGCCTGGAGTCTGGACAGGGGAAACACCATATATTTT.

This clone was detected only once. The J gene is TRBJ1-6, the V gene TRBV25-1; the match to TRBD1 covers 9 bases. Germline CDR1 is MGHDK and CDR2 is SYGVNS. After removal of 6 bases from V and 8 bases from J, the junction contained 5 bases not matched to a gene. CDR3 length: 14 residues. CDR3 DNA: TGTGCCAGCAGACCGGGACAGGGATATTCACCCCTCCACTTT. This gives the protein CASRPGQGYSPLHF.

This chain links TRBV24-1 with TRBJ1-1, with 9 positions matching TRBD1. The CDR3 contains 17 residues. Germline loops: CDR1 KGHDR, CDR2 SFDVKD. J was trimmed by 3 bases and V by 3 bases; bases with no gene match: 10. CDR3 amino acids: CATSDPDRGSWDTEAFF. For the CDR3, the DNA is TGTGCCACCAGTGATCCGGACAGGGGATCATGGGACACTGAAGCTTTCTTT.

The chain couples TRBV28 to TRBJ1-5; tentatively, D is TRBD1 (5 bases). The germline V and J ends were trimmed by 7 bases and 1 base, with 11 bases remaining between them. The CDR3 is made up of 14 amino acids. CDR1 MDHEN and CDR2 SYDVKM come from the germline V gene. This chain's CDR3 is CASINRYSNQPQHF. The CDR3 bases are TGTGCCAGCATCAACAGGTACAGCAATCAGCCCCAGCATTTT.

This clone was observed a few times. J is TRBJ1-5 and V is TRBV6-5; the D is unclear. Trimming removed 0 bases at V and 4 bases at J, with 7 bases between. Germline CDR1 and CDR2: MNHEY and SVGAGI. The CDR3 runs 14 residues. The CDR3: CASSYSRGNQPQHF. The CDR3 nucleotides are TGTGCCAGCAGTTACTCGAGAGGGAATCAGCCCCAGCATTTT.

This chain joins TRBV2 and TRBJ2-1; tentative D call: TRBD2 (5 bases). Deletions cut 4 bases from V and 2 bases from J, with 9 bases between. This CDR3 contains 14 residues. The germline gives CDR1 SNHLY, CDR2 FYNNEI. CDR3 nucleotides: TGTGCCAGCAGTGGGGTAGCGACCTACAATGAGCAGTTCTTC. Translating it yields CASSGVATYNEQFF.

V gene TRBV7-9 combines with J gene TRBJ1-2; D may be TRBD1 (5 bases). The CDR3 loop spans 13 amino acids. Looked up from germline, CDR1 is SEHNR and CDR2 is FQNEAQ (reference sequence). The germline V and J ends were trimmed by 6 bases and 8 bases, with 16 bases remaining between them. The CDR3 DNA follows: TGTGCCAGCAGGTTGCTATCCGGGGGGGGCTACACCTTC. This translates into CASRLLSGGGYTF.

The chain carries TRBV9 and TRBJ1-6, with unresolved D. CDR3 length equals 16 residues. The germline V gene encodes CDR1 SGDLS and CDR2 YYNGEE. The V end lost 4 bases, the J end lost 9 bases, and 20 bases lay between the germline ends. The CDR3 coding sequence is TGTGCCAGCAGCCCAAGCGGGGAGCCTCGCCTTTCACCCCTCCACTTT. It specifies CASSPSGEPRLSPLHF.

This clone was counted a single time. DNA for the CDR3: TGCGCCAGCAGTGAGTATGGCGGGGGGATAGATACGCAGTATTTT. Translation gives CASSEYGGGIDTQYF. The V and J genes are TRBV10-1 and TRBJ2-3; 8 bases line up with TRBD2. V shed 1 base and J 5 bases; nucleotides not matched to a gene: 5. The germline V gene has CDR1 WNHNN and CDR2 SYGVQD (reference sequence). This CDR3 comprises 15 residues.

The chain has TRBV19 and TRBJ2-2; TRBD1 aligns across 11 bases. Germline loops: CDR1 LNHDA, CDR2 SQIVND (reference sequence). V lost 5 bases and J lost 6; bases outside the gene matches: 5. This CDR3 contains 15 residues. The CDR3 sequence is CASSQTGQGAGELFF. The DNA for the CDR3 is TGTGCCAGTAGTCAGACGGGACAGGGGGCCGGGGAGCTGTTTTTT.

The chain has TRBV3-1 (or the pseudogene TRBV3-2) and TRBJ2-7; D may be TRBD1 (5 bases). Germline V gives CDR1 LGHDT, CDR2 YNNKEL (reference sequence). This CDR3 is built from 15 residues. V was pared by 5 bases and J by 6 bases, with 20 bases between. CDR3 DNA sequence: TGTGCCAGCAGCTCACCGGCTAGGGGAAGGATCGAGCAGTACTTC. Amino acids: CASSSPARGRIEQYF.

The CDR3 protein is CASRHGLAGQETQYF. The CDR3 DNA is TGTGCCAGCAGACACGGACTAGCCGGCCAAGAGACCCAGTACTTC. The J gene is TRBJ2-5, the V gene TRBV4-2; 8 bases fit TRBD2. CDR1 is LGHNA, CDR2 YNFKEQ, per germline. The ends lost 6 bases at V and 1 base at J; junction bases unmatched: 7. The CDR3 contains 15 residues.

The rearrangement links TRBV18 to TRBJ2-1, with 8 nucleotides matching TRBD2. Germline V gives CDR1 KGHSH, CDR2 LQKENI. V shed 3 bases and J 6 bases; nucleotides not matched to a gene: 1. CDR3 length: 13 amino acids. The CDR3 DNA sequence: TGTGCCAGCTCACCTCGGGGGGGCAATGAGCAGTTCTTC. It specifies CASSPRGGNEQFF.

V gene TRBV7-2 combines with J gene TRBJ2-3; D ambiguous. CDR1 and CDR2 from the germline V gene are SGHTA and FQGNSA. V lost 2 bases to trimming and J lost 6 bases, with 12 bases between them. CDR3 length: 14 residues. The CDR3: CASSLQAGSDTQYF. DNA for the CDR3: TGTGCCAGCAGCTTACAAGCAGGTTCGGATACGCAGTATTTT.

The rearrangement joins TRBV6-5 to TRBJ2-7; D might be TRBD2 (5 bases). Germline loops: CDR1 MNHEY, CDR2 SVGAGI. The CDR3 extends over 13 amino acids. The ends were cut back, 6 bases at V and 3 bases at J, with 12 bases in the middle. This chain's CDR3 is CASSDGKDYEQYF. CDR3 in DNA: TGTGCCAGCAGCGACGGGAAGGACTACGAGCAGTACTTC.

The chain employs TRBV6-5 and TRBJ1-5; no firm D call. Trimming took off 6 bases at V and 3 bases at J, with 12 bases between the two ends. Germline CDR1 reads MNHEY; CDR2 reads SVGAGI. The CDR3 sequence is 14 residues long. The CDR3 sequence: CASSLTLDNQPQHF. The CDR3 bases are TGTGCCAGCAGCCTGACACTGGACAATCAGCCCCAGCATTTT.